This T cell receptor beta chain was profiled in a study of cytomegalovirus exposure and HLA in healthy donors. The PCR made use of 60 Vbeta and 13 Jbeta primers. Profiled with immunoSEQ multiplex PCR; TCRdb holds only in-frame clones, not every one. The sample table includes 55,000 to 65,000 clones. Findings of the study overall: Presence/absence analyses supposed approximately even sequencing depth among donors.

A word on this clone: What it binds is not known.

The CDR3 has 14 residues. Per germline, CDR1 MGHDK and CDR2 SYGVNS. The ends were cut back, 3 bases at V and 2 bases at J, with 10 bases in the middle. This chain uses TRBV25-1 with TRBJ1-1; possible D gene TRBD1, 6 bases. Specimen: PBMCs. This TCR was recovered from a woman between 18 and 29 years old in good health and CMV-seronegative. For the CDR3, the DNA is TGTGCCAGCAGTGAGAGGACAGCCAACACTGAAGCTTTCTTT. Translated, it gives CASSERTANTEAFF.